The 30 T cell receptor beta chains below were found in one sample sequenced in a study of regulatory T cells in long-lasting Graves disease. Time point of the sample: newly diagnosed GD, antithyroid drugs for less than 3 months. Researchers made the TCR library from RNA that was extracted from PBMCs. Relying on iRepertoire HTBI primers and Arm-PCR of CDR3 regions, the team built TCR beta libraries. TCRdb redid the calling of the multiplex PCR reads with MiXCR, one entry per CDR3 protein. The table includes 350,000 to 450,000 distinct CDR3 sequences, approximately 12% detected once. This sample was shared with a second study, whose subject was T cells in Graves' hyperthyroidism and ophthalmopathy.

The input for sequencing was peripheral blood mononuclear cells (PBMCs), taken at new diagnosis, from a patient treated with antithyroid drugs. All receptors derive from a woman younger than 35 with Graves disease.

This clonotype has at least ten counts. The chain couples TRBV28 to TRBJ2-2; D is perhaps TRBD1 (5 bases). Trimming removed 6 bases from V and 6 bases from J, with 17 bases in between. The CDR3 sequence is 15 residues long. The germline V gene encodes CDR1 MDHEN and CDR2 SYDVKM. CDR3 sequence reads: CASRVDSVLSGELFF. The CDR3 region has the DNA TGTGCCAGCAGGGTAGACAGTGTGCTTTCCGGGGAGCTGTTTTTT.

This clonotype was seen many times. V and J are TRBV7-3 and TRBJ2-3; a possible D gene is TRBD1 (6 bases). The ends were cut back, 2 bases at V and 6 bases at J, with 12 bases in the middle. The CDR3 loop spans 14 amino acids. The germline V gene has CDR1 SGHTA and CDR2 FQGTGA. The CDR3 region has the DNA TGTGCCAGCAGCTTACTCTCAGGGGCGGATACGCAGTATTTT. It encodes CASSLLSGADTQYF.

This clonotype was seen many times. The V gene is TRBV11-2, the J gene TRBJ2-3, with D perhaps TRBD1 (6 bases). This CDR3 spans 12 amino acids. Deletions cut 6 bases from V and 5 bases from J, with 9 bases between. From germline, CDR1 is SGHAT and CDR2 FQNNGV. The CDR3 loop is CASRQTGDTQYF. Written as DNA, the CDR3 is TGTGCCAGCAGGCAGACAGGAGATACGCAGTATTTT.

This clonotype was detected many times. The genes are TRBV10-3 and TRBJ1-4; 11 positions agree with TRBD1. Per germline, CDR1 ENHRY and CDR2 SYGVKD. Trimming cost V 3 bases and J 8 bases; bases outside gene matches: 17. The CDR3 has 19 amino acids. Here the CDR3 DNA reads TGTGCCATCAGTGACCAGAACCCCGGGACAGGGGGATTAGTGGAAAAACTGTTTTTT. Its protein product is CAISDQNPGTGGLVEKLFF.

At least ten counts were recorded for this clonotype. CDR3 in amino acids: CASSSDRDPNEKLFF. CDR3 nucleotide sequence: TGTGCCAGCAGTTCGGACAGGGACCCTAATGAAAAACTGTTTTTT. This chain uses TRBV2 with TRBJ1-4; 8 positions agree with TRBD1. The CDR3 runs to 15 residues. V lost 5 bases, J lost 3 bases, and 5 bases stayed unmatched. CDR1 and CDR2 (germline): SNHLY, FYNNEI.

The rearrangement joins TRBV29-1 to TRBJ1-2, with 8 positions matching TRBD1. V shed 7 bases and J 5 bases; nucleotides not matched to a gene: 9. The V gene's germline CDR1 is SQVTM and CDR2 ANQGSEA. The CDR3 runs 13 residues. DNA of the CDR3: TGCAGCGCCGAGCCACAGGGGGGTTATGGCTACACCTTC. Encoded protein: CSAEPQGGYGYTF.

The J gene is TRBJ2-1, the V gene TRBV27, with TRBD1 matching over 9 bases. V dropped 5 bases and J dropped 6; count of bases not matched to a gene: 8. Germline V CDR1 and CDR2: MNHEY, SMNVEV (reference sequence). The CDR3 covers 15 residues. CDR3 residues: CASSPTGDRVNEQFF. The CDR3 DNA is TGTGCCAGCAGTCCCACGGGGGACAGGGTCAATGAGCAGTTCTTC.

This clonotype has a count of ten or more. The chain uses TRBV3-1 and TRBJ1-1; 7 bases are a match to TRBD1. This CDR3 comprises 16 residues. Germline V CDR1 and CDR2: LGHDT, YNNKEL (reference sequence). V was clipped by 5 bases and J by 4 bases; unmatched bases: 13. The chain's CDR3 is CASSVGRGYVSTEAFF. The CDR3 region has the DNA TGTGCCAGCAGCGTCGGCAGGGGGTACGTGAGCACTGAAGCTTTCTTT.

J is TRBJ2-2 and V is TRBV2, with D unresolved. Germline V gene data show CDR1 as SNHLY and CDR2 as FYNNEI. V dropped 6 bases and J dropped 7 bases, with 12 bases sitting between them. This CDR3 region has 13 residues. For the CDR3, the DNA is TGTGCCAGCAGCGGACGGAGCTACGGGGAGCTGTTTTTT. This gives the protein CASSGRSYGELFF.

V is TRBV15 and J is TRBJ2-7; D not certain. V was cut by 3 bases and J by 5 bases, with 2 bases left in between. The CDR3 sequence is 10 residues long. CDR1 and CDR2 (germline): LNHNV, YYDKDF (reference sequence). The CDR3: CATSSHEQYV. The CDR3 nucleotides are TGTGCCACCAGCAGCCACGAGCAGTACGTC.

This clonotype showed up just once. The rearrangement uses TRBV7-9 and TRBJ2-7, with D possibly being TRBD2 (5 bases). Germline CDR1 and CDR2: SEHNR and FQNEAQ (reference sequence). This CDR3 spans 16 amino acids. V was clipped by 3 bases and J by 1 base, with 16 bases between them. The CDR3 protein is CASSLDYVRGSYEQYV. The DNA of the CDR3 is TGTGCCAGCAGCTTGGATTACGTTCGGGGATCCTACGAGCAGTACGTC.

The table lists this clonotype with many counts. The CDR3 sequence: CASSSPPGTGFGIQYF. The CDR3 DNA reads TGTGCCAGCAGTTCACCCCCCGGGACAGGCTTTGGCATTCAGTACTTC. J is TRBJ2-4 and V is TRBV28; the match to TRBD1 covers 8 bases. The V gene end was trimmed by 4 bases and the J gene end by 9 bases; junction bases not matched to a gene: 14. CDR3 size: 16 residues. Germline CDR1 and CDR2: MDHEN and SYDVKM. Supplemented by reference TRBV28 and TRBJ2-4, the full variable domain reads DVKVTQSSRYLVKRTGEKVFLECVQDMDHENMFWYRQDPGLGLRLIYFSYDVKMKEKGDIPEGYSVSREKKERFSLILESASTNQTSMYLCASSSPPGTGFGIQYFGAGTRLSVL.

This clonotype showed up just a few times. This rearrangement joins TRBV10-1 to TRBJ2-7, with 7 positions matching TRBD2. The CDR3 is 13 residues long. Germline CDR1 is WNHNN and CDR2 is SYGVQD (reference sequence). V trimming: 5 bases; J trimming: 6 bases; junction bases outside the gene matches: 7. CDR3 DNA: TGCGCCAGCAGTCTGTTAGCGGGCGCCGAGCAGTACTTC. This translates into CASSLLAGAEQYF.

The chain is built from TRBV29-1 and TRBJ2-1, with unresolved D. The V gene lost 0 bases and the J gene lost 4 bases, with 4 bases spanning the gap. CDR1 is SQVTM and CDR2 is ANQGSEA in the germline V gene. This CDR3 has 12 residues. The CDR3 region has the DNA TGCAGCGTTGAAGATCGATACAATGAGCAGTTCTTC. This encodes CSVEDRYNEQFF.

This clonotype was found a few times. DNA for the CDR3: TGTGCCAGCAGCCAAGAGAGGAACCACAAAAACATTCAGTACTTC. The encoded protein is CASSQERNHKNIQYF. V gene TRBV14 combines with J gene TRBJ2-4; D not resolved. Trimming took off 0 bases at V and 3 bases at J, with 9 bases between the two ends. This CDR3 spans 15 amino acids. Germline CDR1 is SGHDN and CDR2 is FVKESK.

V is TRBV4-2 and J is TRBJ2-7; 10 bases line up with TRBD2. CDR1 and CDR2 from the germline V gene are LGHNA and YNFKEQ. V dropped 4 bases and J dropped 1; count of bases not matched to a gene: 13. The length of the CDR3 is 18 residues. The CDR3 region has the DNA TGTGCCAGCAGCCCTCGGACTAGCGGTTGGATGGGTTCCTACGAGCAGTACTTC. This gives the protein CASSPRTSGWMGSYEQYF.

This clonotype was detected ten times or more. This chain uses TRBV10-3 with TRBJ1-1; D unresolved. The CDR3 sequence is 11 residues long. The V gene's germline CDR1 is ENHRY and CDR2 SYGVKD. V gave up 3 bases and J gave up 6 bases, with 5 bases separating them. The CDR3 sequence: CAISDRAEAFF. CDR3 in DNA: TGTGCCATCAGTGACCGCGCTGAAGCTTTCTTT.

This clonotype was observed at least ten times. The chain employs TRBV7-8 and TRBJ1-3, with D possibly TRBD1 on 6 matching bases. V was pared by 5 bases and J by 5 bases, with 16 bases between. The CDR3 runs 15 residues. Germline lookup yields CDR1 SGHVS and CDR2 FQNEAQ. The CDR3 nucleotides read TGTGCCAGCAGCCACCCGGGACACCGGCGAAACACCATATATTTT. Amino acid sequence: CASSHPGHRRNTIYF.

This clonotype came up many times. V and J are TRBV12-3 or TRBV12-4 and TRBJ1-6; D is unresolved. CDR3 length equals 13 residues. Trimming cost V 6 bases and J 10 bases, with 13 bases left between them. The CDR3 sequence is CASSREDGSPLHF. The CDR3 bases are TGTGCCAGCAGCCGAGAGGACGGGTCACCCCTCCACTTT.

This clonotype has only one observation. This clone may be a read error of a much larger clone one base away. This rearrangement joins TRBV27 to TRBJ2-5, with D perhaps TRBD1 (5 bases). The CDR3 is made up of 16 amino acids. CDR1 MNHEY and CDR2 SMNVEV come from the germline V gene (reference sequence). CDR3 sequence (DNA): TGTGCCAGCAGTTTATCTCCAGGGCAAATCCAAAAGACCCAGTACTTC. This translates into CASSLSPGQIQKTQYF.

This clonotype was counted many times. The CDR3 region has the DNA TGTGCCAGCAGTGACACGGGACTAGCGGGACCCAGATACAATGAGCAGTTCTTC. Its translation: CASSDTGLAGPRYNEQFF. The chain is built from TRBV14 and TRBJ2-1; 13 bases match TRBD2. Germline loops: CDR1 SGHDN, CDR2 FVKESK. The CDR3 has 18 residues. Trimming at V came to 6 bases and at J to 4 bases, leaving 12 bases not matched to a gene.

In this sample, this clonotype turned up many times. The V and J genes are TRBV5-5 and TRBJ2-1, with 9 bases fitting TRBD1. The J call is in doubt because the DNA end fits TRBJ2-5 better. The CDR3 consists of 17 residues. Germline assignment: CDR1 SGHKS and CDR2 YYEKEE (reference sequence). CDR3 region: CASSLATGTGSGETQYF. DNA of the CDR3: TGTGCCAGCAGCTTGGCAACCGGGACAGGGAGTGGAGAGACCCAGTACTTC.

This clonotype came up many times. The V and J genes are TRBV20-1 and TRBJ2-3; TRBD2 might be the D (6 bases). The CDR3 sequence is 14 residues long. V lost 3 bases and J 2 bases, leaving 12 bases between the germline ends. Germline CDR1 DFQATT, CDR2 SNEGSKA (reference sequence). CDR3 residues: CSASRTTTTDTQYF. In nucleotides, the CDR3 is TGCAGTGCTAGTCGGACTACCACCACAGATACGCAGTATTTT.

This clonotype was counted ten times or more. The rearrangement links TRBV3-1 to TRBJ2-5; 8 bases line up with TRBD2. Trimming cost V 3 bases and J 0 bases; bases outside gene matches: 9. The germline V gene has CDR1 LGHDT and CDR2 YNNKEL (reference sequence). CDR3 length equals 17 residues. The CDR3 sequence is CASSHRAGEIHQETQYF. The CDR3 DNA sequence: TGTGCCAGCAGCCACAGAGCGGGAGAGATCCACCAAGAGACCCAGTACTTC.

This clonotype was picked up many times. The CDR3 sequence is CASMGGLVYEQYF. CDR3 DNA: TGTGCCAGCATGGGAGGGTTGGTGTACGAGCAGTACTTC. The chain carries TRBV28 and TRBJ2-7, with 7 nucleotides matching TRBD2. The V gene end was trimmed by 7 bases and the J gene end by 4 bases; junction bases not matched to a gene: 7. Per germline, CDR1 MDHEN and CDR2 SYDVKM. The CDR3 is 13 residues long.

This clonotype has just a few counts. J is TRBJ1-1 and V is TRBV7-9; weak D call: TRBD1 (5 bases). The germline V gene has CDR1 SEHNR and CDR2 FQNEAQ (reference sequence). The CDR3 totals 17 residues. V was shortened by 6 bases and J by 1 base, with 21 bases between the two germline ends. The CDR3: CASSLEGGGPWNTEAFF. The CDR3 nucleotides are TGTGCCAGCAGTCTTGAGGGTGGGGGACCCTGGAACACTGAAGCTTTCTTT.

Many counts were recorded for this clonotype. This rearrangement joins TRBV7-2 to TRBJ1-4, with TRBD1 identical over 7 bases. Germline values: CDR1 SGHTA, CDR2 FQGNSA. Trimming at V came to 2 bases and at J to 5 bases, leaving 5 bases not matched to a gene. CDR3 length: 15 amino acids. Here the CDR3 DNA reads TGTGCCAGCAGCTTATGGGGACAGATCAATGAAAAACTGTTTTTT. Amino acids: CASSLWGQINEKLFF.

As regards this clonotype: This clone may be a read error of a much larger clone one base away. V and J are TRBV3-1 and TRBJ2-1; unclear D gene. This CDR3 is 18 amino acids long. Germline V gene data show CDR1 as LGHDT and CDR2 as YNNKEL (reference sequence). The CDR3 is CASSLLGSTTSSNNEQFF. CDR3 sequence (DNA): TGTGCCAGCAGCCTTTTGGGAAGCACCACAAGCTCCAACAATGAGCAGTTCTTC.

This clonotype was seen repeatedly, ten times or more. The chain couples TRBV12-5 to TRBJ2-3, with D possibly being TRBD2 (6 bases). V lost 6 bases to trimming and J lost 4 bases, with 17 bases between them. The CDR3 sequence is 15 residues long. Germline V CDR1 and CDR2: LGHNT, FRNRAP. The CDR3 sequence is CASGTRQKRADTQYF. The CDR3 region has the DNA TGTGCTAGTGGAACCCGGCAAAAGCGGGCAGATACGCAGTATTTT.

The chain has TRBV15 and TRBJ1-5; D ambiguous. The CDR3 extends over 14 amino acids. Between the trimmed V and J ends, which lost 1 base and 4 bases, there was a span of 8 bases. CDR1 is LNHNV, CDR2 YYDKDF, per germline (reference sequence). The CDR3 DNA follows: TGTGCCACCAGCAGAGTCTTCGGGAATCAGCCCCAGCATTTT. This gives the protein CATSRVFGNQPQHF.